This section outlines one T cell receptor beta chain sequence together with its context. The antigen remains undetermined. These data come from a study of beta chain features in type 1 diabetes. Trimming took off 0 bases at V and 1 base at J, with 9 bases between the two ends. The CDR3 is 15 amino acids. Germline CDR1 and CDR2: LGHNA and YSLEER. All of the isolated RNA was reverse transcribed, so expressed TCRB transcripts were sequenced. The method was immunoSEQ multiplex PCR; TCRdb's version includes in-frame clones alone and lacks a portion of them. Of fewer than 200,000 clones listed, 10% were seen once; the top ten hold approximately 0.46%. Study-level results: TCRB CDR3 length was moderately but significantly reduced in all four CD4+ subsets of Type 1 diabetes patients.

This chain uses TRBV4-3 with TRBJ1-1, with unresolved D. The sample was central memory CD4+ T cells from blood. The sequence was collected from a man between 25 and 39 years old with type 1 diabetes. DNA of the CDR3: TGCGCCAGCAGCCAAGAGCGGATGGGGAACACTGAAGCTTTCTTT. Its protein is CASSQERMGNTEAFF.